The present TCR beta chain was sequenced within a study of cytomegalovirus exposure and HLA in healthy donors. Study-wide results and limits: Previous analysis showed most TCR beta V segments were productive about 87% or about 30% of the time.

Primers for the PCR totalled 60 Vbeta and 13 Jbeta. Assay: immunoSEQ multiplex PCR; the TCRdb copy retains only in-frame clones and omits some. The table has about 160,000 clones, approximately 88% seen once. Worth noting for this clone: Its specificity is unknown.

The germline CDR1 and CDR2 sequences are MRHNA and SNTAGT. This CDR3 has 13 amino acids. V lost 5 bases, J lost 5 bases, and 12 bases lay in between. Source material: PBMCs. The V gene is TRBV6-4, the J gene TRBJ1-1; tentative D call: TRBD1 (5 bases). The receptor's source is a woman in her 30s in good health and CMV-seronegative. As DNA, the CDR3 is TGTGCCAGCAGTCAGGGCTTTGATACTGAAGCTTTCTTT. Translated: CASSQGFDTEAFF.